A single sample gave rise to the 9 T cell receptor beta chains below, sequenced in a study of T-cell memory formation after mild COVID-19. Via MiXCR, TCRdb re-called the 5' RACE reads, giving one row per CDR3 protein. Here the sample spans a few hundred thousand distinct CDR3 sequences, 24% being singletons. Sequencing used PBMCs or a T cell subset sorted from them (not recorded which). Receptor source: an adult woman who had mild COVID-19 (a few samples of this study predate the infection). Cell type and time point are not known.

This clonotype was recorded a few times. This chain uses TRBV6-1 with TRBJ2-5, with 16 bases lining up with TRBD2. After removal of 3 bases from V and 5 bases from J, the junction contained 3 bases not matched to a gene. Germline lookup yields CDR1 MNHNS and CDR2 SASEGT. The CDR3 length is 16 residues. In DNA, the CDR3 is TGTGCCAGCAGTGAGGGACTAGCGGGAGGGGATGAGACCCAGTACTTC. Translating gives CASSEGLAGGDETQYF.

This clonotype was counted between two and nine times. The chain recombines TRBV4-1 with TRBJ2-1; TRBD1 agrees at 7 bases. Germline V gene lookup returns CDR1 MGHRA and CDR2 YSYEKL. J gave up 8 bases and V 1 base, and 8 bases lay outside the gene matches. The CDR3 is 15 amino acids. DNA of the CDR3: TGCGCCAGCAGCCAAGGTGAGGGGGCCGTCGATGAGCAGTTCTTC. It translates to CASSQGEGAVDEQFF.

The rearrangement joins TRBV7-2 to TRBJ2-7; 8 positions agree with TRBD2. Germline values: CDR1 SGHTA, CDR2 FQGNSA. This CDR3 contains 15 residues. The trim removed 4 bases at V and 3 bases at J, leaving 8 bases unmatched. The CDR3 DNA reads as TGTGCCAGCAGCTCATACTTTCTAGCGGGCTACGAGCAGTACTTC. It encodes CASSSYFLAGYEQYF.

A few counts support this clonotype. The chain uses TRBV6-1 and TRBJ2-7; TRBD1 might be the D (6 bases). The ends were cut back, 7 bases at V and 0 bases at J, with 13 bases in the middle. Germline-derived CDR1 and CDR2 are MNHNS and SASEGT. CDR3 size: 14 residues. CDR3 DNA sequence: TGTGCCAGCACGACGAGGGGGAGCTCCTACGAGCAGTACTTC. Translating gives CASTTRGSSYEQYF.

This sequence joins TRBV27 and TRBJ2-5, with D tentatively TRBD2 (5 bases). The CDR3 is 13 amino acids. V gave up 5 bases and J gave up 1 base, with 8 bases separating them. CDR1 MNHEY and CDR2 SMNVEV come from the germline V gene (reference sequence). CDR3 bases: TGTGCCAGCAGTATGCGGGCCCAAGAGACCCAGTACTTC. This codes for CASSMRAQETQYF.

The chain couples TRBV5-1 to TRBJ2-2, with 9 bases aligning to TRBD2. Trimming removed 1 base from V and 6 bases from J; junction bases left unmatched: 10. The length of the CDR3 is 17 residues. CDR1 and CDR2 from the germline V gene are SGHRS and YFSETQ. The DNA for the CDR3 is TGCGCCAGCAGCTTGTTTTTTTTGGTAGCGGGAGCCGGGGAGCTGTTTTTT. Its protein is CASSLFFLVAGAGELFF. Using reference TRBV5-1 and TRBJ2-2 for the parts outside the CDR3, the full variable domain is KAGVTQTPRYLIKTRGQQVTLSCSPISGHRSVSWYQQTPGQGLQFLFEYFSETQRNKGNFPGRFSGRQFSNSRSEMNVSTLELGDSALYLCASSLFFLVAGAGELFFGEGSRLTVL.

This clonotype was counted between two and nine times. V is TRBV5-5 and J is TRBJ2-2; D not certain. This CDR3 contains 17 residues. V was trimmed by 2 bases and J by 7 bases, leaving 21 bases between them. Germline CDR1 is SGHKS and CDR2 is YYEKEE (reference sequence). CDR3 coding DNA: TGTGCCAGCAGCTTTTCCTCCCTTCGACGGCTCGACGGGGAGCTGTTTTTT. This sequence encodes CASSFSSLRRLDGELFF.

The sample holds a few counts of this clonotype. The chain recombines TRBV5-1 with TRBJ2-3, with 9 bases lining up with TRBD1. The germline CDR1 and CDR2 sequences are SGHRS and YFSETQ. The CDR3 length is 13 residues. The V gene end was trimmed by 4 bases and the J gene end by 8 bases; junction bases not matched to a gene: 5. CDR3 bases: TGCGCCAGCAGCAGGGACAGGGACGGTACGCAGTATTTT. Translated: CASSRDRDGTQYF.

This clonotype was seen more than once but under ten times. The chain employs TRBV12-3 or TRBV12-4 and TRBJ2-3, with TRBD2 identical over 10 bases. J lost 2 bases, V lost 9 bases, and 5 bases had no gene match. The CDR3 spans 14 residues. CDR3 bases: TGTGCCAGTTCTAGCGGGAGAGACACAGATACGCAGTATTTT. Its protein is CASSSGRDTDTQYF.